The sequence of this TCR beta chain was determined in a study of cytomegalovirus exposure and HLA in healthy donors. Study-level findings and limits: Cytomegalovirus status, reportedly, was diagnosed with high specificity and sensitivity by the classifier.

This clone has just one count. Its antigen is not known. Germline V gene lookup returns CDR1 MRHNA and CDR2 SNTAGT. Trimming removed 5 bases from V and 6 bases from J, with 19 bases in between. This CDR3 has 15 amino acids. Data came from immunoSEQ multiplex PCR; TCRdb stores just in-frame clones and leaves some out. This sample yields over 250,000 clones, of which just over 85% are seen a single time; approximately 1% belongs to the top ten. The V gene is TRBV6-4, the J gene TRBJ1-2; D possibly corresponds to TRBD1 (6 bases). Sequencing input: PBMCs. This receptor was taken from a woman younger than 30 in good health and CMV-seronegative. CDR3 sequence: CASSRFTQGRDGYTF. In nucleotides, the CDR3 is TGTGCCAGCAGTCGATTCACACAGGGAAGGGATGGCTACACCTTC.